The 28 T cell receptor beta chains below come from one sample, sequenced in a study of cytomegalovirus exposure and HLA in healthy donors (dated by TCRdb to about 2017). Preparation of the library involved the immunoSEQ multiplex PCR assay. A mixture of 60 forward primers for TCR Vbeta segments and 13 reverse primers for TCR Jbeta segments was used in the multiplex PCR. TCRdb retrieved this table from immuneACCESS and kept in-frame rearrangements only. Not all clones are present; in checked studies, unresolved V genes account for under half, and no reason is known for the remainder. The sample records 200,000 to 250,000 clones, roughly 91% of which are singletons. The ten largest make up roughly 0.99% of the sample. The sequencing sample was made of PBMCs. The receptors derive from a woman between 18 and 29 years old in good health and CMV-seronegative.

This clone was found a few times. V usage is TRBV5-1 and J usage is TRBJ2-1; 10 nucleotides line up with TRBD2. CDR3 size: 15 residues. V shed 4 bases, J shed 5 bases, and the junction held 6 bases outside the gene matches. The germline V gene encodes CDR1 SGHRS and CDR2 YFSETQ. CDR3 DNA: TGCGCCAGCAGCAGGGGACTAGCGCTAAACAATGAGCAGTTCTTC. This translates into CASSRGLALNNEQFF. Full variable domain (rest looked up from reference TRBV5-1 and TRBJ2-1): KAGVTQTPRYLIKTRGQQVTLSCSPISGHRSVSWYQQTPGQGLQFLFEYFSETQRNKGNFPGRFSGRQFSNSRSEMNVSTLELGDSALYLCASSRGLALNNEQFFGPGTRLTVL.

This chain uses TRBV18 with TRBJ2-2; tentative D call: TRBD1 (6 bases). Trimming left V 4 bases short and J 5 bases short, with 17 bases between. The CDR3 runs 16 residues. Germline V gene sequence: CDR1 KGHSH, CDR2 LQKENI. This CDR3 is CASSRMTGGGTGELFF. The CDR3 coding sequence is TGTGCCAGCTCACGGATGACAGGAGGCGGGACCGGGGAGCTGTTTTTT.

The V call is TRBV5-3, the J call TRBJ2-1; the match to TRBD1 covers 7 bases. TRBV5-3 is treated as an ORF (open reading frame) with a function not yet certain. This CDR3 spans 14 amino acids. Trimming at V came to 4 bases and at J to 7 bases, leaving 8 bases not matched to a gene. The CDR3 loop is CARSRGQLGNEQFF. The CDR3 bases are TGTGCCAGAAGCCGGGGACAGTTGGGGAATGAGCAGTTCTTC.

CDR3 sequence reads: CASSFHRQVHGYTF. The DNA of the CDR3 is TGTGCCAGCAGTTTTCATAGACAGGTGCATGGCTACACCTTC. This chain connects TRBV27 to TRBJ1-2; TRBD1 might be the D (6 bases). Germline lookup yields CDR1 MNHEY and CDR2 SMNVEV (reference sequence). CDR3 size: 14 residues. The V end was cut by 3 bases, the J end by 6 bases, with 14 bases between.

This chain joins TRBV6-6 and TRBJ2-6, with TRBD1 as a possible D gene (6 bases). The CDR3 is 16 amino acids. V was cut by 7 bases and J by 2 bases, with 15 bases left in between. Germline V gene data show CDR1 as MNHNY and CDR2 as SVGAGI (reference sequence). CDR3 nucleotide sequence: TGTGCCAGCACTGTACAGGGATTCGCTGGGGCCAACGTCCTGACTTTC. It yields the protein CASTVQGFAGANVLTF.

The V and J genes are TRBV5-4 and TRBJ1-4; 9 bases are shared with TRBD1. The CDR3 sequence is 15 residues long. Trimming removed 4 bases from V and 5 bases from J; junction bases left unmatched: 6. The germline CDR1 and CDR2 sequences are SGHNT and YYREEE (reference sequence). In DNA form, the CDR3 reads TGTGCCAGCAGCCGAGGACAGGGGAGGAATGAAAAACTGTTTTTT. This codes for CASSRGQGRNEKLFF.

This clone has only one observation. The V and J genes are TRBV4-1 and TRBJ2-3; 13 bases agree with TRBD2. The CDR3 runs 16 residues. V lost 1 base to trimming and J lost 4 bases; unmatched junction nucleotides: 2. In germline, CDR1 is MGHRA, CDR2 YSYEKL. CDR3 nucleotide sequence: TGCGCCAGCAGCCAAGGTGGGACTAGCGGGGCAGATACGCAGTATTTT. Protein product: CASSQGGTSGADTQYF.

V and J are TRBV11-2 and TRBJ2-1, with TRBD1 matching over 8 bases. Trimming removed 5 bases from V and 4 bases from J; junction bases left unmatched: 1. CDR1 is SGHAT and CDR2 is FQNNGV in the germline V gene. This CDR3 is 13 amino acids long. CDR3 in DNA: TGTGCCAGCAGCCGGACAGGGTACAATGAGCAGTTCTTC. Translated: CASSRTGYNEQFF.

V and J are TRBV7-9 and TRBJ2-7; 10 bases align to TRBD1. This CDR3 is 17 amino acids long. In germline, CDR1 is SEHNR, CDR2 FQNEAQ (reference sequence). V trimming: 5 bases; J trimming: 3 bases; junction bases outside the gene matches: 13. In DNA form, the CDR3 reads TGTGCCAGCAGCCCCGCGTCGGGTGGGACAGGGGACTACGAGCAGTACTTC. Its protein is CASSPASGGTGDYEQYF.

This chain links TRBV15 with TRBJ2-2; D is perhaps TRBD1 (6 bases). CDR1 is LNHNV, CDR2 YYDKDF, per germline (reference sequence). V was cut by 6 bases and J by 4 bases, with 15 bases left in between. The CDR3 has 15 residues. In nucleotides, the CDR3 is TGTGCCACCAGAGATTTAGGGGGTAGCACCGGGGAGCTGTTTTTT. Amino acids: CATRDLGGSTGELFF.

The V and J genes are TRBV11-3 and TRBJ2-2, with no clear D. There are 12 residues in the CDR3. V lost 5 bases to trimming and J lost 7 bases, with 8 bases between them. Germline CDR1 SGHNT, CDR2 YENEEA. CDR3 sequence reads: CASSPLYGELFF. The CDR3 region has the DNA TGTGCCAGCAGCCCTCTTTACGGGGAGCTGTTTTTT.

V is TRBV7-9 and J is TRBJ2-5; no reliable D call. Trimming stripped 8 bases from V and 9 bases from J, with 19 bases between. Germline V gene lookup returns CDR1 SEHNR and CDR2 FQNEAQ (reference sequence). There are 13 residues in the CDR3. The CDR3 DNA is TGTGCCAGCCTCCCGGTCGCGGTTATGGCCCAGTACTTC. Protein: CASLPVAVMAQYF. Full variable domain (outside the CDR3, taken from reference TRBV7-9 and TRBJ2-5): DTGVSQNPRHKITKRGQNVTFRCDPISEHNRLYWYRQTLGQGPEFLTYFQNEAQLEKSRLLSDRFSAERPKGSFSTLEIQRTEQGDSAMYLCASLPVAVMAQYFGPGTRLLVL.

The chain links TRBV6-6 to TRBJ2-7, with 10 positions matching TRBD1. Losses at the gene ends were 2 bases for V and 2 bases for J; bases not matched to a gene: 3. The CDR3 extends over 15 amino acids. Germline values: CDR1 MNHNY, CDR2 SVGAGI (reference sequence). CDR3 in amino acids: CASSYGTGVTYEQYF. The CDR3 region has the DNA TGTGCCAGCAGTTACGGGACAGGGGTAACCTACGAGCAGTACTTC.

Written as DNA, the CDR3 is TGTGCCAGCAGCTTTCCACAGGATACCTACGAGCAGTACTTC. This sequence encodes CASSFPQDTYEQYF. The chain links TRBV12-1 to TRBJ2-7; no check of the table's D call, TRBD1, against the DNA was made. TRBV12-1 is noted as a pseudogene. CDR3 length equals 14 residues.

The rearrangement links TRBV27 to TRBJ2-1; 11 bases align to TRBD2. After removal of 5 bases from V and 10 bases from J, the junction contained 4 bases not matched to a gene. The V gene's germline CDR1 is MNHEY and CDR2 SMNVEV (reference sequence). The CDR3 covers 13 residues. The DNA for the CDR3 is TGTGCCAGCAGTCCTAGCGGGAGGACGGAGCAGTTCTTC. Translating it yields CASSPSGRTEQFF.

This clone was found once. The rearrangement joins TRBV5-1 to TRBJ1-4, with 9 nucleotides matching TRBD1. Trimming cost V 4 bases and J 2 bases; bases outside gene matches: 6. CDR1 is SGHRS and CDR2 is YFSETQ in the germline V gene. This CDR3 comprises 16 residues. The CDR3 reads CASSPTGGRTNEKLFF. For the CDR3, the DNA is TGCGCCAGCAGCCCGACAGGGGGGCGGACTAATGAAAAACTGTTTTTT.

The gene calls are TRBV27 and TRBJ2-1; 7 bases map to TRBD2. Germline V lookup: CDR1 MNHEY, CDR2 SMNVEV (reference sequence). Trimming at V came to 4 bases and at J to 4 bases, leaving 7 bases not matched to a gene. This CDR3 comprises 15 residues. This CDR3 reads CASSWASGFYNEQFF. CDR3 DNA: TGTGCCAGCAGTTGGGCTAGCGGATTTTACAATGAGCAGTTCTTC.

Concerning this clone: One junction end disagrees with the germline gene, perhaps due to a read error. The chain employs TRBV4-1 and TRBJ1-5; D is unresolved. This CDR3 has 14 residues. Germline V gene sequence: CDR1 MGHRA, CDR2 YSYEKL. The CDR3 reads CASSQDWRVQPRHF. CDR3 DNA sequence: TGCGCCAGCAGCCAAGATTGGAGGGTTCAGCCCCGGCATTTT.

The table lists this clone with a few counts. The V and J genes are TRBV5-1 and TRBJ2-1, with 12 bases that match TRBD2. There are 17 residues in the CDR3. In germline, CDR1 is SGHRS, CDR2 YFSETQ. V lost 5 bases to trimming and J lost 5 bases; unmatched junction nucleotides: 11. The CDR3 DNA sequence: TGCGCCAGCAGGGTGGGGGCTAGCGGGAGGGCCAACAATGAGCAGTTCTTC. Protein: CASRVGASGRANNEQFF.

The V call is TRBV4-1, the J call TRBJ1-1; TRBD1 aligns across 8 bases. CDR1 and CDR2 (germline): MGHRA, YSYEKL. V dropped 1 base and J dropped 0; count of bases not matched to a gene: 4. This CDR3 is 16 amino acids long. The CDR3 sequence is CASSQVRTGMNTEAFF. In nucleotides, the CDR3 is TGCGCCAGCAGCCAAGTAAGGACAGGGATGAACACTGAAGCTTTCTTT.

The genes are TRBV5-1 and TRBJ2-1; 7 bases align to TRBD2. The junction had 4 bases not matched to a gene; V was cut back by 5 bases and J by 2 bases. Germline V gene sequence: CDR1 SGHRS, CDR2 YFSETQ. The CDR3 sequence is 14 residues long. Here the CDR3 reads CASRGEGAYNEQFF. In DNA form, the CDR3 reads TGCGCCAGCAGGGGGGAGGGTGCCTACAATGAGCAGTTCTTC.

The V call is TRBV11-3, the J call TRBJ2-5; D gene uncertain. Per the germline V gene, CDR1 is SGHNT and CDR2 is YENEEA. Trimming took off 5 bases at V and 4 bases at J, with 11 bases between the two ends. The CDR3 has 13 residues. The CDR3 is CASSLGVGETQYF. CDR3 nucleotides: TGTGCCAGCAGCCTCGGAGTGGGAGAGACCCAGTACTTC.

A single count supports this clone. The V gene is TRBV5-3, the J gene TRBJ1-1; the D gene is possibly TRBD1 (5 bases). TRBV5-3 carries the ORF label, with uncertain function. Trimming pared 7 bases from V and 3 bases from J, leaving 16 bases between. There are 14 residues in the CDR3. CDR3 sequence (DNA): TGTGCCAGAGAATCGGGGGAGGAGGACACTGAAGCTTTCTTT. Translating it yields CARESGEEDTEAFF.

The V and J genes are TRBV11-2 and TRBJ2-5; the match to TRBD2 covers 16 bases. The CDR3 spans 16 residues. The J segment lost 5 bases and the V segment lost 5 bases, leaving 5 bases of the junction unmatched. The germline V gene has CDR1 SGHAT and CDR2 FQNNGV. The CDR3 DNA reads TGTGCCAGCAGCACCGGGACTAGCGGGAGGGGGGAGACCCAGTACTTC. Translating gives CASSTGTSGRGETQYF.

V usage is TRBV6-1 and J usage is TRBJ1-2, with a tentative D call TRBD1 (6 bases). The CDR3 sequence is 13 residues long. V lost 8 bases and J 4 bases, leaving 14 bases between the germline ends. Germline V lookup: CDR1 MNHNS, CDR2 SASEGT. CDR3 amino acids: CASRDTSLYGYTF. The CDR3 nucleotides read TGTGCCAGCCGGGACACTTCGCTCTATGGCTACACCTTC.

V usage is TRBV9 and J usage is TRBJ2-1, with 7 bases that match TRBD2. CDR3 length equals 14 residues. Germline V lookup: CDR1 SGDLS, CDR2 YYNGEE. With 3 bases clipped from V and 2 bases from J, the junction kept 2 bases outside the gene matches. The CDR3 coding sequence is TGTGCCAGCAGCGGACTAGCTACCTACAATGAGCAGTTCTTC. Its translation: CASSGLATYNEQFF.

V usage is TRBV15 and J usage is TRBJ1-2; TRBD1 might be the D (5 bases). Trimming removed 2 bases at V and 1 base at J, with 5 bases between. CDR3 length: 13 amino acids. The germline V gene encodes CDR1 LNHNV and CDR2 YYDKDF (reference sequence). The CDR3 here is CATSRQGNYGYTF. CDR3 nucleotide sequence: TGTGCCACCAGCAGACAGGGTAACTATGGCTACACCTTC.

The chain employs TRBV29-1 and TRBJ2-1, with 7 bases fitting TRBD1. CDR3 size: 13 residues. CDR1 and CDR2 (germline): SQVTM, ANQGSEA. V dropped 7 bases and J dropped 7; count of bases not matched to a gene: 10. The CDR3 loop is CSALSGTVNEQFF. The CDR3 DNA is TGCAGCGCCCTATCCGGGACAGTAAATGAGCAGTTCTTC.